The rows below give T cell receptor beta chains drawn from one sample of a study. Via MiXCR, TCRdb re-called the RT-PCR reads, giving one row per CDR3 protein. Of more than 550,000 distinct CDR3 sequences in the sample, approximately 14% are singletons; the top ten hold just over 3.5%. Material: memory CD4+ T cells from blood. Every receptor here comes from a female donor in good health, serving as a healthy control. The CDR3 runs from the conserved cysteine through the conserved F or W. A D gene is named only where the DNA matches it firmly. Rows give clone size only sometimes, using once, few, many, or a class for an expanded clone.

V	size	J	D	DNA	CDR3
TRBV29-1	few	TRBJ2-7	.	TGCAGCGGCAGGACTTACTACGAGCAGTACTTC	CSGRTYYEQYF
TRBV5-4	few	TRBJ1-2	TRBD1	TGTGCCAGCAGCCCCAGGACAGGATCGAACTATGGCTACACCTTC	CASSPRTGSNYGYTF
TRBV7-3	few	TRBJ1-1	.	TGTGCCAGTGGGGAACAGGAGAACACTGAAGCTTTCTTT	CASGEQENTEAFF
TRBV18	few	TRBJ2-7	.	TGTGCCAGCTCACCGACCGGGTCCGACGAGCAGTACTTC	CASSPTGSDEQYF
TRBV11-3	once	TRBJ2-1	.	TGTGCCAGCAGCTTAGCCAGGGGTAGCGATGAGCAGTTCTTC	CASSLARGSDEQFF
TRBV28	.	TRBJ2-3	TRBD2	TGTGCCAGCAGCCTTAGCGGGAGGACCTTGGATACGCAGTATTTT	CASSLSGRTLDTQYF
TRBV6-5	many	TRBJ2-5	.	TGTGCCAGCAGTTACTCGGCGGCTCGGAGTAAAGAGACCCAGTACTTC	CASSYSAARSKETQYF
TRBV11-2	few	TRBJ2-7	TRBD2	TGTGCCAGCAGCTTTCGCCTAGCGGGGGGATACGAGCAGTACTTC	CASSFRLAGGYEQYF
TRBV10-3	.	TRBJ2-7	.	TGTGCCATCAGTGAGGCTCTAGATGGGTACGAGCAGTACTTC	CAISEALDGYEQYF
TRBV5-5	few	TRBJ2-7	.	TGTGCCAGCAGCTTGGTTGGAATGTCGATCTACGAGCAGTACTTC	CASSLVGMSIYEQYF
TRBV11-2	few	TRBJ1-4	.	TGTGCCAGCAGCATCAGGGGATCCAAAGAAAAACTGTTTTTT	CASSIRGSKEKLFF
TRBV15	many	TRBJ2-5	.	TGTGCCACCAGTAGGAGCCAGCGGGCGGAGACCCAGTACTTC	CATSRSQRAETQYF
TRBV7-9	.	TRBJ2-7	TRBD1	TGTGCCAGCAGCCTAGGACAGGCGGCAGTCGAGCAGTACTTC	CASSLGQAAVEQYF
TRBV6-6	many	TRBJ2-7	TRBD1	TGTGCCAGCAGCGACAGGGGCTCCGAGCAGTACTTC	CASSDRGSEQYF
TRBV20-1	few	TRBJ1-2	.	TGCAGTGCCCCCAAGGGGGGGCGCGGCTACTATGGCTACACCTTC	CSAPKGGRGYYGYTF
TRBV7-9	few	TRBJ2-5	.	TGTGCCAGCAGCTTAATGGAGGCCAACCAAGAGACCCAGTACTTC	CASSLMEANQETQYF
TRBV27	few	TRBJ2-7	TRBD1	TGTGCCAGCAGTTCCGGGGACAGGTTCTACGAGCAGTACTTC	CASSSGDRFYEQYF
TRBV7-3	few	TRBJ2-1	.	TGTGCCAGCCGGGCTATCGGGAGCTCCTACAATGAGCAGTTCTTC	CASRAIGSSYNEQFF
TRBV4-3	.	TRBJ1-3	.	TGCGCCAGCAGCCAAGGTCGAGGCTCTGGAAACACCATATATTTT	CASSQGRGSGNTIYF
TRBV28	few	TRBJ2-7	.	TGTGCCAGCAGGCAACGGCTCGAGCAGTACTTC	CASRQRLEQYF
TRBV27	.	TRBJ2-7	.	TGTGCCAGCAGTTTACCGGGACGGTCCGTGGAGCAGTACTTC	CASSLPGRSVEQYF
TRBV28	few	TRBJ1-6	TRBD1	TGTGCCAGCAGTAAGGGGGCGCGTAAGGATTCACCCCTCCACTTT	CASSKGARKDSPLHF
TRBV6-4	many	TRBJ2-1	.	TGTGCCAGCAGTGGGGGATCCGAGCAGTTCTTC	CASSGGSEQFF
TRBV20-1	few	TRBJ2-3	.	TGCAGTGCTAGAGAGGGTATTTATACAGATACGCAGTATTTT	CSAREGIYTDTQYF
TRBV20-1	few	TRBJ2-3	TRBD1	TGCAGTGTCTCGACAGGGAGCACAGATACGCAGTATTTT	CSVSTGSTDTQYF
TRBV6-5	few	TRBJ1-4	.	TGTGCCAGCAGTTACATGGCGGGCTTCGCTGAAAAACTGTTTTTT	CASSYMAGFAEKLFF
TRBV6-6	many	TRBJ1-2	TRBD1	TGTGCCAGCAGTCGTACAGGGGACTTTAACTATGGCTACACCTTC	CASSRTGDFNYGYTF
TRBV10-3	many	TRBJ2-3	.	TGTGCCATCAGTAAAGAGCCAGATACGCAGTATTTT	CAISKEPDTQYF
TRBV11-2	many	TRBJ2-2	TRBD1	TGTGCCAGCAGCACCCGGGCCGGGACAGGGTTCACCGGGGAGCTGTTTTTT	CASSTRAGTGFTGELFF
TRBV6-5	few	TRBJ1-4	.	TGTGCCAGCAGTACGATGGTAGGCATCGGTGAAAAACTGTTTTTT	CASSTMVGIGEKLFF
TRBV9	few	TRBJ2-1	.	TGTGCCAGCAGCTCCTCTACGAGGGAGAATGAGCAGTTCTTC	CASSSSTRENEQFF
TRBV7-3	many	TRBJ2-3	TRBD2	TGTGCCAGCAGCTTTAGCGGGGGGTCTAGCACAGATACGCAGTATTTT	CASSFSGGSSTDTQYF
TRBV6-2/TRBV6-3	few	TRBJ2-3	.	TGTGCCAGCAGTGCCGTGAGGGGAGATACGCAGTATTTT	CASSAVRGDTQYF
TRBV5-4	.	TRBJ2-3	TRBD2	TGTGCCAGCAGCCTTAAAGCGGGAGGAAAAGGAGATACGCAGTATTTT	CASSLKAGGKGDTQYF
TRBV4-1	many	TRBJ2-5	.	TGCGCCAGCAGCCAAGATGGGCAGGGGCAAGAGACCCAGTACTTC	CASSQDGQGQETQYF